One sample yielded the 21 T cell receptor beta chains listed below, sequenced in a study of neurological immune-mediated disorders. In TCRdb, the 5' RACE reads were re-called with MiXCR into one record per CDR3 protein. The sample records 53,000 or so distinct CDR3 sequences, 6.5% to 8.5% being singletons. The sample's time point: longitudinal time-point 3. Sequenced: PBMCs. Source of these receptors: a woman aged 40 to 50 in good health.

This clonotype has a handful of counts. The chain employs TRBV4-2 and TRBJ2-5; D possibly uses TRBD1 or TRBD2 (5 bases each). The CDR3 totals 14 residues. V shed 1 base and J shed 4 bases, with 10 bases lying between them. Germline V gene data show CDR1 as LGHNA and CDR2 as YNFKEQ. In DNA form, the CDR3 reads TGTGCCAGCAGCCAAGTGGGGGATCCAGAGACCCAGTACTTC. This codes for CASSQVGDPETQYF.

A few counts support this clonotype. The V and J genes are TRBV10-1 and TRBJ2-3, with 7 bases fitting TRBD2. The trim removed 4 bases at V and 5 bases at J, leaving 0 bases unmatched. The germline CDR1 and CDR2 sequences are WNHNN and SYGVQD (reference sequence). The CDR3 consists of 12 residues. For the CDR3, the DNA is TGCGCCAGCAGTGCGGGGGGAGATACGCAGTATTTT. It yields the protein CASSAGGDTQYF.

This clonotype was found a few times. This chain connects TRBV18 to TRBJ1-1; 7 nucleotides match TRBD1. The germline V gene encodes CDR1 KGHSH and CDR2 LQKENI. This CDR3 comprises 16 residues. V dropped 0 bases and J dropped 0; count of bases not matched to a gene: 4. The CDR3 nucleotides read TGTGCCAGCTCACCACCAATTGGGACAGTGAACACTGAAGCTTTCTTT. Translation: CASSPPIGTVNTEAFF. The full variable domain, rest sourced from reference TRBV18 and TRBJ1-1, is NAGVMQNPRHLVRRRGQEARLRCSPMKGHSHVYWYRQLPEEGLKFMVYLQKENIIDESGMPKERFSAEFPKEGPSILRIQQVVRGDSAAYFCASSPPIGTVNTEAFFGQGTRLTVV.

This clonotype has ten or more counts. The chain is built from TRBV5-1 and TRBJ2-1, with unresolved D. This CDR3 is built from 11 residues. CDR1 and CDR2 from the germline V gene are SGHRS and YFSETQ. V lost 0 bases and J 8 bases, leaving 3 bases between the germline ends. The CDR3 region is CASSLGYEQFF. The CDR3 DNA sequence: TGCGCCAGCAGCTTGGGCTATGAGCAGTTCTTC.

Ten or more counts support this clonotype. This chain joins TRBV11-3 and TRBJ2-3, with 8 bases that match TRBD2. Germline V gene sequence: CDR1 SGHNT, CDR2 YENEEA. This CDR3 is 15 amino acids long. Trimming took 0 bases from V and 8 from J; bases not matched to a gene: 7. The CDR3 spells CASSLDGSTSGTQYF. The CDR3 DNA reads TGTGCCAGCAGCTTAGATGGGTCCACTAGCGGTACGCAGTATTTT.

This clonotype came up many times. The chain joins TRBV12-3 or TRBV12-4 to TRBJ1-3, with 7 bases fitting TRBD1. V lost 5 bases and J lost 2; bases outside the gene matches: 3. The CDR3 runs 14 residues. This chain's CDR3 is CASSHGTAGNTIYF. The CDR3 nucleotides read TGTGCCAGCAGTCACGGGACAGCTGGAAACACCATATATTTT.

This clonotype counts as medium-sized. The chain has TRBV12-3 or TRBV12-4 and TRBJ1-4; D remains ambiguous. V gave up 6 bases and J gave up 4 bases, with 9 bases separating them. The CDR3 has 13 amino acids. The CDR3 protein is CASSDGVNEKLFF. The DNA for the CDR3 is TGTGCCAGCAGCGACGGGGTTAATGAAAAACTGTTTTTT.

In its sample, this clonotype was seen many times. The rearrangement joins TRBV6-5 to TRBJ1-5; weak D call: TRBD1 (5 bases). Per germline, CDR1 MNHEY and CDR2 SVGAGI. The CDR3 contains 13 residues. V gave up 6 bases and J gave up 3 bases, with 9 bases separating them. The CDR3 is CASRGQINQPQHF. The DNA of the CDR3 is TGTGCCAGCAGAGGACAAATCAATCAGCCCCAGCATTTT.

Comments on this clonotype: The junction departs from the called germline gene at one end, perhaps through a read error. The rearrangement joins TRBV5-1 to TRBJ2-1, with 7 nucleotides matching TRBD2. This CDR3 contains 14 residues. CDR1 and CDR2 from the germline V gene are SGHRS and YFSETQ. CDR3 sequence: CTSSLQTSSNEQFF. The CDR3 coding sequence is TGCACCAGCAGCTTGCAGACTAGCTCGAATGAGCAGTTCTTC.

The chain joins TRBV11-2 to TRBJ2-1; D might be TRBD1 (6 bases). The V gene's germline CDR1 is SGHAT and CDR2 FQNNGV. Trimming left V 0 bases short and J 4 bases short, with 28 bases between. The CDR3 extends over 21 amino acids. The CDR3 loop is CASSLDIKGGWRPFMYNEQFF. CDR3 bases: TGTGCCAGCAGCTTAGACATAAAAGGGGGTTGGCGGCCTTTCATGTACAATGAGCAGTTCTTC.

This clonotype showed up many times. The V and J genes are TRBV7-2 and TRBJ2-1; D call uncertain. CDR3 size: 13 residues. The V gene's germline CDR1 is SGHTA and CDR2 FQGNSA. The V end was cut by 1 base, the J end by 5 bases, with 6 bases between. DNA of the CDR3: TGTGCCAGCAGCTTAGATAAGGACAATGAGCAGTTCTTC. It specifies CASSLDKDNEQFF.

The sample holds a few counts of this clonotype. The CDR3 sequence: CASSPGGVPKNIQYF. Written as DNA, the CDR3 is TGTGCCAGCAGCCCTGGGGGGGTCCCCAAAAACATTCAGTACTTC. The chain is built from TRBV7-2 and TRBJ2-4; 7 bases line up with TRBD2. The CDR3 runs 15 residues. Germline values: CDR1 SGHTA, CDR2 FQGNSA. Germline trimming cut 5 bases from V and 2 bases from J; bases unmatched to any gene: 6.

This clonotype was counted many times. This chain links TRBV11-2 with TRBJ2-1; no reliable D call. Germline CDR1 and CDR2: SGHAT and FQNNGV. CDR3 length: 13 amino acids. Trimming pared 5 bases from V and 5 bases from J, leaving 10 bases between. The CDR3 DNA reads as TGTGCCAGCAGCGCCACCTTTAACAATGAGCAGTTCTTC. Amino acids: CASSATFNNEQFF.

This clonotype has ten or more counts. The V call is TRBV29-1, the J call TRBJ1-2, with TRBD1 as a possible D gene (5 bases). The V end lost 7 bases, the J end lost 7 bases, and 16 bases lay between the germline ends. CDR1 SQVTM and CDR2 ANQGSEA come from the germline V gene. The CDR3 consists of 12 residues. For the CDR3, the DNA is TGCAGCGCTCTTATGCCGGGGGTTGGCTACACCTTC. Translation gives CSALMPGVGYTF.

Many counts were recorded for this clonotype. The chain employs TRBV12-3 or TRBV12-4 and TRBJ1-1; 7 nucleotides agree with TRBD1. This CDR3 spans 13 amino acids. The V segment lost 6 bases and the J segment 4 bases; nucleotides outside the gene matches: 5. The CDR3 DNA is TGTGCCAGCAGACAAGGGGGCGGCACTGAAGCTTTCTTT. Protein product: CASRQGGGTEAFF.

This clonotype has a count of ten or more. The chain employs TRBV5-4 and TRBJ2-6; no clear D. V lost 3 bases, J lost 0 bases, and 10 bases lay in between. Per the germline V gene, CDR1 is SGHNT and CDR2 is YYREEE (reference sequence). The length of the CDR3 is 16 residues. The CDR3 reads CASSYSAPSGANVLTF. The CDR3, as DNA: TGTGCCAGCAGCTACTCAGCCCCCTCTGGGGCCAACGTCCTGACTTTC.

This clonotype has a count of ten or more. CDR3 sequence: CSASPDAGGLQYF. The CDR3 bases are TGCAGTGCTTCCCCGGATGCAGGGGGTTTGCAGTATTTT. The chain recombines TRBV20-1 with TRBJ2-3; TRBD1 matches 7 bases. Trimming cost V 5 bases and J 11 bases; bases outside gene matches: 13. Germline CDR1 is DFQATT and CDR2 is SNEGSKA (reference sequence). The CDR3 extends over 13 amino acids.

This clonotype was counted ten times or more. This rearrangement joins TRBV4-3 to TRBJ2-7; 11 bases match TRBD1. From germline, CDR1 is LGHNA and CDR2 YSLEER. CDR3 length: 14 amino acids. V was clipped by 1 base and J by 5 bases; unmatched bases: 1. The CDR3 sequence is CASSQGTGGNEQYF. In nucleotides, the CDR3 is TGCGCCAGCAGCCAAGGGACAGGGGGCAACGAGCAGTACTTC.

The chain joins TRBV6-2 or TRBV6-3 to TRBJ2-1; no firm D call. V was cut by 6 bases and J by 0 bases, with 12 bases left in between. This CDR3 spans 15 amino acids. In germline, CDR1 is MNHEY, CDR2 SVGEGT. The CDR3 bases are TGTGCCAGCAGCATAGAGGTATTCTCCTACAATGAGCAGTTCTTC. Amino acids: CASSIEVFSYNEQFF.

This clonotype was picked up many times. The chain links TRBV7-2 to TRBJ1-1; no firm D call. Germline values: CDR1 SGHTA, CDR2 FQGNSA. The length of the CDR3 is 14 residues. The ends were cut back, 5 bases at V and 1 base at J, with 11 bases in the middle. CDR3 DNA: TGTGCCAGCAGCCCGCGGGAAAGGAACACTGAAGCTTTCTTT. Translation gives CASSPRERNTEAFF.

This sequence joins TRBV7-2 and TRBJ1-4; D unclear. With 1 base removed from V and 3 bases from J, the gap between germline ends came to 27 bases. The CDR3 contains 21 residues. Germline V gene sequence: CDR1 SGHTA, CDR2 FQGNSA. CDR3 sequence: CASSLVGPVANLGSPNEKLFF. In DNA form, the CDR3 reads TGTGCCAGCAGCTTAGTGGGCCCTGTTGCAAATCTGGGGAGCCCTAATGAAAAACTGTTTTTT.